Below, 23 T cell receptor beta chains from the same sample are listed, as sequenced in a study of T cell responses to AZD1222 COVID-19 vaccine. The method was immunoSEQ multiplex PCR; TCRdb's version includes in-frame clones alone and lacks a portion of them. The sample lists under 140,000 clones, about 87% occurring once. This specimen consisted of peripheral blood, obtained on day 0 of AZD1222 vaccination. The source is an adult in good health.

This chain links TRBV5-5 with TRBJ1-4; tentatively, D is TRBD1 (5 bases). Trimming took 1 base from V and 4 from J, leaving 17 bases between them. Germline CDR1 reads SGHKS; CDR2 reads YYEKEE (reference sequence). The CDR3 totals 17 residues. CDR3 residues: CASSLSGYDSFNEKLFF. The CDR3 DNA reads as TGTGCCAGCAGCTTGTCTGGCTACGACAGTTTTAATGAAAAACTGTTTTTT.

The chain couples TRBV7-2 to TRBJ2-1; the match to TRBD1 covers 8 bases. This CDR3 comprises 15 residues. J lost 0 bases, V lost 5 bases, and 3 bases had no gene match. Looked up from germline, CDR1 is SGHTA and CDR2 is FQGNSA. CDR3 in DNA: TGTGCCAGCAGCCAGGACAGGGCCTCCTACAATGAGCAGTTCTTC. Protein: CASSQDRASYNEQFF.

CDR3 residues: CASSQVGRGPYEQYF. The CDR3 DNA reads TGTGCCAGCAGCCAAGTTGGGAGGGGGCCCTACGAGCAGTACTTC. V usage is TRBV3-1 (or the pseudogene TRBV3-2) and J usage is TRBJ2-7; perhaps D is TRBD1 or TRBD2 (7 bases each). CDR1 and CDR2 from the germline V gene are LGHDT and YNNKEL (reference sequence). This CDR3 has 15 residues. The V end was cut by 1 base, the J end by 2 bases, with 12 bases between.

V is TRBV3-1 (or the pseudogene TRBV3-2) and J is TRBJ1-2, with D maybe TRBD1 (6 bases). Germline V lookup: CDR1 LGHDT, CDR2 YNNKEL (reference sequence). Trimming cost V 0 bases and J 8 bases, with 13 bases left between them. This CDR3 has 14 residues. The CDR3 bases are TGTGCCAGCAGCCAAGATGTAGGGGGTCGGGGCTACACCTTC. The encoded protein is CASSQDVGGRGYTF.

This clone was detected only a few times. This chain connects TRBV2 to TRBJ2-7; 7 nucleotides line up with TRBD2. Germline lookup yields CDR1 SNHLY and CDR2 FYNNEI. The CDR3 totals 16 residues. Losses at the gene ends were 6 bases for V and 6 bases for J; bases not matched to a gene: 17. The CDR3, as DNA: TGTGCCAGCAGCCCCAAGACTAGCAGGCTTGAGAGCGAGCAGTACTTC. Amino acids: CASSPKTSRLESEQYF.

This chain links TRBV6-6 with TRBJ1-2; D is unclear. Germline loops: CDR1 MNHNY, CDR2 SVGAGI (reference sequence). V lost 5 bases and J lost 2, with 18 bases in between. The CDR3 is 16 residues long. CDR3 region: CASSRSGDTFNYGYTF. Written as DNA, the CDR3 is TGTGCCAGCAGTCGCAGTGGGGATACTTTCAACTATGGCTACACCTTC.

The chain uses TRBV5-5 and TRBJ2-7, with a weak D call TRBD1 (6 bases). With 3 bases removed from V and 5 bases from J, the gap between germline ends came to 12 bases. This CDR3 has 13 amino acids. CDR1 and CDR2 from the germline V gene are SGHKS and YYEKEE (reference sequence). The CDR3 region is CASSYTGFNEQYF. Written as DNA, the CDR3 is TGTGCCAGCAGCTATACAGGGTTCAACGAGCAGTACTTC.

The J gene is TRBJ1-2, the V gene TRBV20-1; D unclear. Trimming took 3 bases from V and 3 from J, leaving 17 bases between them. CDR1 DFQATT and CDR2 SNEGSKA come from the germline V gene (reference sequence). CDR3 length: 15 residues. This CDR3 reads CSASSGLPGDYGYTF. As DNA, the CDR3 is TGCAGTGCTAGTTCGGGCCTCCCTGGTGACTATGGCTACACCTTC.

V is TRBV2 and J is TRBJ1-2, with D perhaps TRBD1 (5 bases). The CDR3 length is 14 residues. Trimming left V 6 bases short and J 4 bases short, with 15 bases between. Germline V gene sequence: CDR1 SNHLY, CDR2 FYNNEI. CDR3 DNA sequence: TGTGCCAGCAGGGCCTCGGGGCAGGGCTATGGCTACACCTTC. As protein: CASRASGQGYGYTF.

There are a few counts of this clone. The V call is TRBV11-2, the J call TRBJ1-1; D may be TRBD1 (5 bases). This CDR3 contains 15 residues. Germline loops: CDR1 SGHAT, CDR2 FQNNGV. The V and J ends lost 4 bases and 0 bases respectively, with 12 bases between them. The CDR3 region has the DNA TGTGCCAGCAGCTCGGGGGGGGTGGTGAACACTGAAGCTTTCTTT. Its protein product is CASSSGGVVNTEAFF.

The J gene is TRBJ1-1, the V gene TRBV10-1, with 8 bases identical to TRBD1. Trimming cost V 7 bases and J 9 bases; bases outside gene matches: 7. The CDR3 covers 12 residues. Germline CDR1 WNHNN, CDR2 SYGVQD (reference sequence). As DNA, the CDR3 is TGCGCCAGCAAGGACAGGGAGGGGAAAGCTTTCTTT. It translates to CASKDREGKAFF.

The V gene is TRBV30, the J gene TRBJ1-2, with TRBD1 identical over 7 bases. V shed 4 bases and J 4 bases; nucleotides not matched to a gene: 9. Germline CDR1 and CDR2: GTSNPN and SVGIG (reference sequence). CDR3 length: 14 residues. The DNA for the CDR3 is TGTGCCTGGAACCCAGGGGGGGGATTCTATGGCTACACCTTC. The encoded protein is CAWNPGGGFYGYTF.

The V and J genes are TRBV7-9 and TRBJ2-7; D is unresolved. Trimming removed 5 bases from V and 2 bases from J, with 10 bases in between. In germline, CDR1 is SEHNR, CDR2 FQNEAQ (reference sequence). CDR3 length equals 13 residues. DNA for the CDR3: TGTGCCAGCAGCCTGGTTGGCACCTACGAGCAGTACTTC. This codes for CASSLVGTYEQYF.

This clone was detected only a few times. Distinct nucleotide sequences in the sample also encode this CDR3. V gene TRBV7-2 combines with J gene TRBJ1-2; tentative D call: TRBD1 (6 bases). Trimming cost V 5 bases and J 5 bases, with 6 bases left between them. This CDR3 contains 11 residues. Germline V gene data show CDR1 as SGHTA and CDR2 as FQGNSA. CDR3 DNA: TGTGCCAGCAGCAGGGGGTATGGCTACACCTTC. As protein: CASSRGYGYTF.

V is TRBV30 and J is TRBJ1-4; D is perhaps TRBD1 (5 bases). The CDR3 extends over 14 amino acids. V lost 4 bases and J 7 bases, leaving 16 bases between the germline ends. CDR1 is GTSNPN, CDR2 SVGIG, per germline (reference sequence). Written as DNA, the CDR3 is TGTGCCTGGACCTATGGGAGGGGAAGTGAAAAACTGTTTTTT. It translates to CAWTYGRGSEKLFF.

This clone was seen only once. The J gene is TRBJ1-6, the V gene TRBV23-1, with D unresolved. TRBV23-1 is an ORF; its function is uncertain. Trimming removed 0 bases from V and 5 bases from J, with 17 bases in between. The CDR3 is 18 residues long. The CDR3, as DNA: TGCGCCAGCAGTCAATCGGGAGGTATGGCCACAAATAATTCACCCCTCCACTTT. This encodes CASSQSGGMATNNSPLHF.

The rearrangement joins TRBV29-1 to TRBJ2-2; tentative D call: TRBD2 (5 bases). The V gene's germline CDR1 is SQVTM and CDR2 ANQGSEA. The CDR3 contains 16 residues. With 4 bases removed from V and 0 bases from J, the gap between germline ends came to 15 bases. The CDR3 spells CSVGFRSGTNTGELFF. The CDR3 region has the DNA TGCAGCGTTGGTTTCCGGAGCGGAACGAACACCGGGGAGCTGTTTTTT.

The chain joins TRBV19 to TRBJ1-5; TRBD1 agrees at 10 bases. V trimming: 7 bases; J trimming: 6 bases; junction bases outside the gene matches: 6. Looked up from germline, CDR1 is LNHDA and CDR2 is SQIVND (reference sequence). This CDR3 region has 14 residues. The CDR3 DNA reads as TGTGCCAGTACTCCCGGGACAGGGGTTCAGCCCCAGCATTTT. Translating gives CASTPGTGVQPQHF.

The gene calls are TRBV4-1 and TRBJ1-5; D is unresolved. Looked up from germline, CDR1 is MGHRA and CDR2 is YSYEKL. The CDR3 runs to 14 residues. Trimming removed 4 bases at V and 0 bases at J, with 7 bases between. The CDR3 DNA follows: TGCGCCAGCAGCCTGGGGTATAGCAATCAGCCCCAGCATTTT. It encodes CASSLGYSNQPQHF.

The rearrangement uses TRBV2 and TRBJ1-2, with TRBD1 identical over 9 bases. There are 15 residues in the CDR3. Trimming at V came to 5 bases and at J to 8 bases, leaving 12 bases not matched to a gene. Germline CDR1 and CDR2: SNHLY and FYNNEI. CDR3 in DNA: TGTGCCAGCAGTTCTGCCGGGACAGGGTTTCAGGGCTACACCTTC. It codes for CASSSAGTGFQGYTF.

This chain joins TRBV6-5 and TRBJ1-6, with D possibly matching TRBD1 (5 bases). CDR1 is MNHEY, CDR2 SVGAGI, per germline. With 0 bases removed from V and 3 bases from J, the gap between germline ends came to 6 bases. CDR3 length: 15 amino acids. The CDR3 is CASSYSGGYNSPLHF. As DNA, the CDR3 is TGTGCCAGCAGTTACTCCGGGGGCTATAATTCACCCCTCCACTTT.

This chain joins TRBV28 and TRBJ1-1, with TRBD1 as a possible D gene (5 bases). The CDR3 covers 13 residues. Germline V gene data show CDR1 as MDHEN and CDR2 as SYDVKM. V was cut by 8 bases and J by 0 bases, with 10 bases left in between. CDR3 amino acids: CASRGTLNTEAFF. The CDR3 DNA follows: TGTGCCAGCCGTGGGACGCTGAACACTGAAGCTTTCTTT.

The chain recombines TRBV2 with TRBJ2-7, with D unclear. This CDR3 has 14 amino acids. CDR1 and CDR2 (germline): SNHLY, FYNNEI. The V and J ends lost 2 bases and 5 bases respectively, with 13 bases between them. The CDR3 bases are TGTGCCAGCAGTGAAAGAGGCGACCGGGACGAGCAGTACTTC. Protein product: CASSERGDRDEQYF.